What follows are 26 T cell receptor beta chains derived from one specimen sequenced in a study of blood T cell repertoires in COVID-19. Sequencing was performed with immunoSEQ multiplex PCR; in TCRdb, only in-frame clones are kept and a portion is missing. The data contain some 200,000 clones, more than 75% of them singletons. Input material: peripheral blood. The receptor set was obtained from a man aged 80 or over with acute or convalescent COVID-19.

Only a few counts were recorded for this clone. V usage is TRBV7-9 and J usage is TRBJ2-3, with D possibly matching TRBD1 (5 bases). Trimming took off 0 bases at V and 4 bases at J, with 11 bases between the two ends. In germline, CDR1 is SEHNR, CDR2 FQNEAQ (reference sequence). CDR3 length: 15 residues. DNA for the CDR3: TGTGCCAGCAGCTTAGCCCCCGCAGGGTCAGATACGCAGTATTTT. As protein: CASSLAPAGSDTQYF.

CDR3 nucleotide sequence: TGTGCCATCAGTGAGTCTGTGACTAGCGGGAGAGGGGTACGGAATGAGCAGTTCTTC. Its protein product is CAISESVTSGRGVRNEQFF. V gene TRBV10-3 combines with J gene TRBJ2-1; 12 bases line up with TRBD2. Germline V gene data show CDR1 as ENHRY and CDR2 as SYGVKD. J gave up 7 bases and V 0 bases, and 13 bases lay outside the gene matches. The CDR3 extends over 19 amino acids.

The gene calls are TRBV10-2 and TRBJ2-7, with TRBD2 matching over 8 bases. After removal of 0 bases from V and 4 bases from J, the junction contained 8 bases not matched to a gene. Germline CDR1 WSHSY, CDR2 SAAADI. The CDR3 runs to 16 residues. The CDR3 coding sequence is TGCGCCAGCAGTGAGTCAACAATTCGGGGGGGATACGAGCAGTACTTC. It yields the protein CASSESTIRGGYEQYF.

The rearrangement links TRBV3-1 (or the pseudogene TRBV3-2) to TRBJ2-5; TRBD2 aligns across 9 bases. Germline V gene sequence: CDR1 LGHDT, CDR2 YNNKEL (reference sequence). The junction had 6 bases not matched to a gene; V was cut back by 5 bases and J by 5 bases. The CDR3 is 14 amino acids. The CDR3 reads CASSSLAGGETQYF. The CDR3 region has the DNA TGTGCCAGCAGCTCACTAGCGGGTGGGGAGACCCAGTACTTC.

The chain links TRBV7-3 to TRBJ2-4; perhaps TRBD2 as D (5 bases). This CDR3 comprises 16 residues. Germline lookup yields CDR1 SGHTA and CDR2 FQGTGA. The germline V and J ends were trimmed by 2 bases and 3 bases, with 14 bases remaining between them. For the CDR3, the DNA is TGTGCCAGCAGCTTAGAAGCAGCCGGACTCAAAAACATTCAGTACTTC. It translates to CASSLEAAGLKNIQYF.

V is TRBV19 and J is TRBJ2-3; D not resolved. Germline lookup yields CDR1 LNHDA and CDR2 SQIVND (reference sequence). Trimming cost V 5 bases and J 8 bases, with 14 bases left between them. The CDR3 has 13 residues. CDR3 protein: CASSPDLGGTQYF. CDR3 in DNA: TGTGCCAGTAGTCCAGACTTGGGTGGTACGCAGTATTTT.

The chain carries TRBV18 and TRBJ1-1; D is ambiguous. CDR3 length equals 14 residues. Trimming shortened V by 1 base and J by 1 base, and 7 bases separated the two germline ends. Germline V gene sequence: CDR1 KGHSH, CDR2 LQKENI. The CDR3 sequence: CASSPLDKNTEAFF. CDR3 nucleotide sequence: TGTGCCAGCTCACCACTCGACAAGAACACTGAAGCTTTCTTT.

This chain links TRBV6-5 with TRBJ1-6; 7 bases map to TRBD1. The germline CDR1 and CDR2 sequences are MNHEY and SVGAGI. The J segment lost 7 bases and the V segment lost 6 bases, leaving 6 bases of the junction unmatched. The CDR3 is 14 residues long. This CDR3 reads CASSPTGSNSPLHF. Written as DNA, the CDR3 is TGTGCCAGCAGCCCGACAGGGTCCAATTCACCCCTCCACTTT.

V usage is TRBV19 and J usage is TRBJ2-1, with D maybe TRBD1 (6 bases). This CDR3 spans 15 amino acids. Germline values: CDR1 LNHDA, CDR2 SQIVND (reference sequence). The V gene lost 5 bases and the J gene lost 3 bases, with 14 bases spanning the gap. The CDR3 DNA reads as TGTGCCAGTAGTCCCAGTTTAGGGGGCTACAATGAGCAGTTCTTC. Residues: CASSPSLGGYNEQFF.

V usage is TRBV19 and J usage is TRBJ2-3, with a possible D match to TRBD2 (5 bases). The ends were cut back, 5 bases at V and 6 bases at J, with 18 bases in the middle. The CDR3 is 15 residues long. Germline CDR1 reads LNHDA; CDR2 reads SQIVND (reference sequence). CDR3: CASSPISLREDTQYF. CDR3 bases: TGTGCCAGTAGTCCGATAAGTTTGAGGGAGGATACGCAGTATTTT.

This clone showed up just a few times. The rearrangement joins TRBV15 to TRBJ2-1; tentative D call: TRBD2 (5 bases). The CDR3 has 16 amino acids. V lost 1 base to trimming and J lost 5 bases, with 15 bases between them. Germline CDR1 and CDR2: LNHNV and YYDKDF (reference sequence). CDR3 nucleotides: TGTGCCACCAGCAGAGGCCGGGGAAGCGTCGACAATGAGCAGTTCTTC. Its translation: CATSRGRGSVDNEQFF.

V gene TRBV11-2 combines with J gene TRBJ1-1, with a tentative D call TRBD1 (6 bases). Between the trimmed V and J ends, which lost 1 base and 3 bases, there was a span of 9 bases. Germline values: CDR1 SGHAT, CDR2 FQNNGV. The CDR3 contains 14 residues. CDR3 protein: CASSLAGVYTEAFF. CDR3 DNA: TGTGCCAGCAGCTTAGCAGGGGTTTACACTGAAGCTTTCTTT.

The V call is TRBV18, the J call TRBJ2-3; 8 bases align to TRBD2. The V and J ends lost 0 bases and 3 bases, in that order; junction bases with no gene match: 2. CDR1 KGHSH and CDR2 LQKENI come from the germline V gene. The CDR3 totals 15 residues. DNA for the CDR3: TGTGCCAGCTCACCACCTTCGGGAGGGACAGATACGCAGTATTTT. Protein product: CASSPPSGGTDTQYF. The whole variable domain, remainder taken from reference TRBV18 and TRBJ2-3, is NAGVMQNPRHLVRRRGQEARLRCSPMKGHSHVYWYRQLPEEGLKFMVYLQKENIIDESGMPKERFSAEFPKEGPSILRIQQVVRGDSAAYFCASSPPSGGTDTQYFGPGTRLTVL.

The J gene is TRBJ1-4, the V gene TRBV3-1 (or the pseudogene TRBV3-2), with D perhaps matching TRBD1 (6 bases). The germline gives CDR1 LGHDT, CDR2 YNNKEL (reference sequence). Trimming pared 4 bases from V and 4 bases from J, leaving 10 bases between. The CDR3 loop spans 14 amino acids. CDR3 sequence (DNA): TGTGCCAGCAGCCTGGGACACATTAATGAAAAACTGTTTTTT. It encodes CASSLGHINEKLFF.

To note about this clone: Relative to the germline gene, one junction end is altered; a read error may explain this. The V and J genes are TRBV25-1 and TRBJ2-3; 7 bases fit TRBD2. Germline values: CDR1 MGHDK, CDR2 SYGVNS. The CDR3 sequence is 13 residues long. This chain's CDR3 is CASSEAQLARRIF. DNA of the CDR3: TGTGCCAGCAGTGAAGCCCAACTAGCGCGAAGGATTTTT.

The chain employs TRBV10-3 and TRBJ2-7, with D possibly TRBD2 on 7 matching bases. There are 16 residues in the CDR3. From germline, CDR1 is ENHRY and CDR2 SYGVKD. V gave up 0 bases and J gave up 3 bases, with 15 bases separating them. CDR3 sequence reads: CAISESRGGGVYEQYF. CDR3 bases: TGTGCCATCAGTGAGTCCCGGGGAGGGGGAGTCTACGAGCAGTACTTC.

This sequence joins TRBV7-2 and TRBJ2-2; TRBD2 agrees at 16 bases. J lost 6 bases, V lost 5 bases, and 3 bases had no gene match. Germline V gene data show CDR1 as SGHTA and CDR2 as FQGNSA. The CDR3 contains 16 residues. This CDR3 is CASSQGTSGRAGELFF. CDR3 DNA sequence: TGTGCCAGCAGCCAAGGGACTAGCGGGAGGGCCGGGGAGCTGTTTTTT.

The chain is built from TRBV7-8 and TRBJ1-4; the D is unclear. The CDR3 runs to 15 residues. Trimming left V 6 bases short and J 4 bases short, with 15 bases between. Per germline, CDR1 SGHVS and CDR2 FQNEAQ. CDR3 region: CASRPTDGYNEKLFF. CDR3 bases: TGTGCCAGCAGACCTACCGACGGGTATAATGAAAAACTGTTTTTT.

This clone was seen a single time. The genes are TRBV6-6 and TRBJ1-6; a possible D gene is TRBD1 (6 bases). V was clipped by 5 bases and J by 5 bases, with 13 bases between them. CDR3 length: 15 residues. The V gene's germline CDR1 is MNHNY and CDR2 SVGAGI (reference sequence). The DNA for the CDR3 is TGTGCCAGCAGTCTTTCGGACAGCGATAATTCACCCCTCCACTTT. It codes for CASSLSDSDNSPLHF.

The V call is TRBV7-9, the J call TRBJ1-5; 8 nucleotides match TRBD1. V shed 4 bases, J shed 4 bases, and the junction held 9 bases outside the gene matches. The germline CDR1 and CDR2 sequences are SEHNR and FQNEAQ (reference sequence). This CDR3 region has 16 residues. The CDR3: CASSSADREGNQPQHF. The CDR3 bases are TGTGCCAGCAGCTCAGCGGACAGGGAGGGAAATCAGCCCCAGCATTTT. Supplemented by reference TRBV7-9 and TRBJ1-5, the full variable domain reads DTGVSQNPRHKITKRGQNVTFRCDPISEHNRLYWYRQTLGQGPEFLTYFQNEAQLEKSRLLSDRFSAERPKGSFSTLEIQRTEQGDSAMYLCASSSADREGNQPQHFGDGTRLSIL.

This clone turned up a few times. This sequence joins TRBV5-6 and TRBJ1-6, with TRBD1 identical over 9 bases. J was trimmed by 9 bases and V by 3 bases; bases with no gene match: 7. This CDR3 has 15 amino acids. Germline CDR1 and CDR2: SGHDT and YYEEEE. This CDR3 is CASSYRQGVSSPLHF. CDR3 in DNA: TGTGCCAGCAGCTACCGACAGGGGGTTTCTTCACCCCTCCACTTT.

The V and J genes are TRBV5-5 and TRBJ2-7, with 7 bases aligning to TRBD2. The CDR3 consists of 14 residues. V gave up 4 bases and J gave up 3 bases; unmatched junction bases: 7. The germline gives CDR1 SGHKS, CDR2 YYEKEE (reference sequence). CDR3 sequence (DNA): TGTGCCAGCAGCCCGGGGGAGGGCGTCTACGAGCAGTACTTC. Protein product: CASSPGEGVYEQYF.

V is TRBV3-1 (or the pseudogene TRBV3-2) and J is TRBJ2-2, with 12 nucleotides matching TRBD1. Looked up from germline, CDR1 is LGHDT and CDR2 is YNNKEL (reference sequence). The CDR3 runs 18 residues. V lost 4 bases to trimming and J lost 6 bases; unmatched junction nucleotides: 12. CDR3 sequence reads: CASSRPGQGALTAGELFF. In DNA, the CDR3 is TGTGCCAGCAGCCGGCCGGGACAGGGGGCGTTGACGGCCGGGGAGCTGTTTTTT.

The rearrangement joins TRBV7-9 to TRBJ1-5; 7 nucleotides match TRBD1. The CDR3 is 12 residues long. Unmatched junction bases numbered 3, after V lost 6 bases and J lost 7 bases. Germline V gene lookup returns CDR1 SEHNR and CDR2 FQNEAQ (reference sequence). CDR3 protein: CASSRQGQPQHF. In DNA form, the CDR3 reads TGTGCCAGCAGTCGACAGGGCCAGCCCCAGCATTTT.

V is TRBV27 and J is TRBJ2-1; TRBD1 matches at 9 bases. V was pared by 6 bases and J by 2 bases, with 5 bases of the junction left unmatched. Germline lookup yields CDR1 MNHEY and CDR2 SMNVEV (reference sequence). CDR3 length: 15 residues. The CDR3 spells CASREDRGTYNEQFF. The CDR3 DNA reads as TGTGCCAGCAGAGAGGACAGGGGTACCTACAATGAGCAGTTCTTC.

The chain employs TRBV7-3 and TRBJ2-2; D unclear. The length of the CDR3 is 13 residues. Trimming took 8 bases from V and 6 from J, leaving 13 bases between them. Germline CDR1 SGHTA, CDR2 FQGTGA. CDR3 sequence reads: CASQDNPSGELFF. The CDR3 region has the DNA TGTGCCAGCCAAGACAACCCCTCCGGGGAGCTGTTTTTT.